This T cell receptor beta chain was recovered during a study of T cells in Graves' hyperthyroidism and ophthalmopathy. Study at large: Peripheral blood collection took place at initial diagnosis, before any treatment.

Patients showing uncontrolled infection, other autoimmune disease, pregnancy or lactation were ineligible. The CDR3 regions of TCR beta were amplified from RNA transcripts. The TCR CDR3 was amplified in a first-round RT-PCR using the HTBI primer set. Via MiXCR, TCRdb re-called the multiplex PCR reads, giving one row per CDR3 protein. The table lists fewer than 450,000 distinct CDR3 sequences, under 20% of them singletons, with 40% in the top ten. Germline CDR1 and CDR2: MGHRA and YSYEKL. This CDR3 has 16 amino acids. V was shortened by 1 base and J by 5 bases, with 17 bases between the two germline ends. This clonotype was picked up a small number of times.

This chain links TRBV4-1 with TRBJ1-1, with D tentatively TRBD1 (6 bases). Material: blood. This clonotype was obtained from a man aged 18 to 30 with Graves' ophthalmopathy. The CDR3 here is CASSQGGAGLGTEAFF. In DNA, the CDR3 is TGCGCCAGCAGCCAAGGGGGGGCGGGGCTGGGGACTGAAGCTTTCTTT.